The clone carrying this T cell receptor beta chain was observed many times. Antigen: not known. These data are taken from a study of Graves' ophthalmopathy and Graves' hyperthyroidism. Study at large: Before any treatment, peripheral blood was taken at the initial diagnosis. Study observations and caveats: Blood also held most thyroid clonotypes expanded above 0.001 frequency.

Germline lookup yields CDR1 MDHEN and CDR2 SYDVKM. V was pared by 5 bases and J by 5 bases, with 16 bases between. The CDR3 has 15 residues. As the template, RNA transcripts were used to amplify TCR beta CDR3 regions. HTBI primers were employed in first-round RT-PCR, then a second-round multiplex PCR followed. TCRdb ran MiXCR on the multiplex PCR reads and lists one entry per CDR3 protein. Of about 480,000 distinct CDR3 sequences in the sample, about an eighth were seen once. Moderate-to-severe activity, CAS at least 3, NOSPECS at least 4 and duration under 3 months characterized donors with ophthalmopathy.

The sequencing sample was made of blood. The clonotype originates from a woman aged 30 to 39 with Graves' ophthalmopathy. The chain recombines TRBV28 with TRBJ2-4, with D tentatively TRBD1 or TRBD2 (7 bases each). The CDR3: CASSQGGGRQNIQYF. The CDR3 bases are TGTGCCAGCAGTCAGGGAGGGGGCCGGCAAAACATTCAGTACTTC.